This T cell receptor (beta chain) was identified in a study of T cell responses to AZD1222 COVID-19 vaccine (dated by TCRdb to about 2021). Describing the broader study: A total of 230 to 250 trial participants underwent TCR sequencing, of whom some 210 received two doses of AZD1222 and about 25 received two doses of the MenACWY control vaccine. Trial participants were enrolled by age into subgroups of 18-55, 56-69 and 70-plus years, and around 150, 28 and 57 TCR-sequenced participants, respectively, were included in these subgroups.

The CDR3 holds 15 amino acids from the cysteine to the phenylalanine. The DNA shown is the 45-base CDR3, in frame from base 1. Reading the germline V gene gives CDR1 SGHRS and CDR2 YFSETQ. The germline V end is reduced by 0 bases and the J end by 3 bases; junction bases left unmatched: 2. The time point label corresponds to: baseline before first vaccination. The sample's treatment or condition label is to be understood as: meningococcal conjugate vaccine given as trial control. The vaccinee samples were drawn from two UK trials, COV001 and COV002, one of which was a single-blind randomized controlled phase 2/3 trial testing AZD1222 (ChAdOx1 nCoV-19) in healthy adults. For TCRbeta chain sequencing, PBMC samples were collected from trial participants at day 0 and at day 28 after the second dose. Broad study findings and their caveats: The 56-69-year group was small, and its depth increase did not reach significance, likely because of low power. Spike-specific TCR breadth and depth rose significantly after two AZD1222 doses compared with day 0 and with MenACWY recipients. Reportedly, close to half of the unique spike-specific TCRs recognized epitopes lying outside the regions that are mutated in the B.1.351 and B.1.1.7 variants. Because no day 14 peak-response samples were available, the repertoires could be characterized only after the peak T cell response. Conclusions about previously exposed vaccinees were limited because only six AZD1222 recipients were SARS-CoV-2 seropositive at baseline. The whole spike protein was spanned by vaccine-associated CD4 TCRs, and dominant responses were seen in regions 160-218 and 743-854. Participants were mostly white British, with more females than males. The authors suggested clonal diversity may have been underestimated.

Worth noting for this clone: Its specific antigen is unknown. Base quality data are lacking; no much larger clone is found one base away.

The CDR3 regions of human TCRbeta chains were analyzed by immunosequencing. The source study handled its data this way. Repertoire TCRs were matched against a reference library of SARS-CoV-2-specific TCRs generated with the MIRA antigen-specificity platform. Breadth was defined as the fraction of unique TCRs that were SARS-CoV-2-associated, and depth was defined as the fraction of total T cells that were SARS-CoV-2-associated. Using the MIRA data, each spike-specific TCR was mapped to the spike region that the TCR reacts to and placed in a CD4 or CD8 class. Log10-transformed breadth and depth values were compared by one-way ANOVA with Sidak's multiple comparisons tests. TCRdb mirrors the immuneACCESS table, restricted to in-frame sequences. Some clones are absent from its copies; in checked studies, under half trace to an unresolved V gene, and the reason for the others is unknown. V and J calls plus clone size are reproduced from that table; the DNA served to infer D and trimming. In all, the sample holds over 150,000 clones, and about 92% of those were seen once. The ten largest clones capture roughly 4.5% of the sample.

This TCR was recovered from an adult in good health. The receptor chain draws on TRBV5-1 and TRBJ1-1; the junction holds 10 bases that match TRBD1. The source material was peripheral blood, sampled on day 0 of MenACWY control vaccination. The CDR3 protein is CASSLGTGGYTEAFF. The bases are TGCGCCAGCAGCTTGGGGACAGGGGGTTACACTGAAGCTTTCTTT.